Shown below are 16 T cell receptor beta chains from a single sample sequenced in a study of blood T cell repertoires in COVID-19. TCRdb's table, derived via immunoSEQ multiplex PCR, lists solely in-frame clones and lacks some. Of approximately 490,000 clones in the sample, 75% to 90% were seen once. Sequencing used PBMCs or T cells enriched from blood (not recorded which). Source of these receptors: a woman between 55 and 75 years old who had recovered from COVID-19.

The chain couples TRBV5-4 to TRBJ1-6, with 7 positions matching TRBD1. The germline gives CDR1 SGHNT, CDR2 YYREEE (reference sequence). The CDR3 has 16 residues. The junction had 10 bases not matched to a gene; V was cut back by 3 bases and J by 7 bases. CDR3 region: CASSSLTGQTNSPLHF. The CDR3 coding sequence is TGTGCCAGCAGCTCCCTGACGGGACAGACCAATTCACCCCTCCACTTT.

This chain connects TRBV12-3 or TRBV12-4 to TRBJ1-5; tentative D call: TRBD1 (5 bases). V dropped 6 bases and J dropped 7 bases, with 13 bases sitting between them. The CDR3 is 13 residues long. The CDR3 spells CASSRTSPQPQHF. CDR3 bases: TGTGCCAGCAGCCGGACAAGTCCCCAGCCCCAGCATTTT.

The CDR3 nucleotides read TGTGCCAGCTCCTCGGAAGGGGGCATGAACACTGAAGCTTTCTTT. Residues: CASSSEGGMNTEAFF. The gene calls are TRBV6-5 and TRBJ1-1, with TRBD1 matching 7 bases. The CDR3 is 15 amino acids. Germline trimming cut 8 bases from V and 0 bases from J; bases unmatched to any gene: 9. Germline CDR1 MNHEY, CDR2 SVGAGI.

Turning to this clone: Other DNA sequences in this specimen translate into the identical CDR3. CDR3 nucleotides: TGTGCCAGCAGTCACCGGGACAGCTACGAGCAGTACTTC. It encodes CASSHRDSYEQYF. The chain uses TRBV3-1 (or the pseudogene TRBV3-2) and TRBJ2-7; 7 bases map to TRBD1. CDR3 length equals 13 residues. With 6 bases clipped from V and 3 bases from J, the junction kept 5 bases outside the gene matches. CDR1 LGHDT and CDR2 YNNKEL come from the germline V gene (reference sequence).

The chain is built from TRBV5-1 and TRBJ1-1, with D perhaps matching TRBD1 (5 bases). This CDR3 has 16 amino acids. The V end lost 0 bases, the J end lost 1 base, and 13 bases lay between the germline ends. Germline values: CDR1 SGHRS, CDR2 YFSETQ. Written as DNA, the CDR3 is TGCGCCAGCAGCTTGGTTGGGGCAGGACCGAACACTGAAGCTTTCTTT. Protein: CASSLVGAGPNTEAFF.

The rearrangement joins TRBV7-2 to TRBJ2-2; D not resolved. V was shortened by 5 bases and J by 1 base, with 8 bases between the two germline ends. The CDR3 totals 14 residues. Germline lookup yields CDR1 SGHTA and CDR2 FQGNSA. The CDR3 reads CASSRDMNTGELFF. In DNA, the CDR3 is TGTGCCAGCAGCCGCGATATGAACACCGGGGAGCTGTTTTTT. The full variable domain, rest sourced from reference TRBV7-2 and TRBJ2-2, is GAGVSQSPSNKVTEKGKDVELRCDPISGHTALYWYRQSLGQGLEFLIYFQGNSAPDKSGLPSDRFSAERTGGSVSTLTIQRTQQEDSAVYLCASSRDMNTGELFFGEGSRLTVL.

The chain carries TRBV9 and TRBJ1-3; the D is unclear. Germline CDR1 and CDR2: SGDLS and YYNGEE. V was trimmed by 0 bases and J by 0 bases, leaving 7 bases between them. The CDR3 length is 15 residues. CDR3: CASSVVGSSGNTIYF. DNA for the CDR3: TGTGCCAGCAGCGTAGTGGGCTCCTCTGGAAACACCATATATTTT.

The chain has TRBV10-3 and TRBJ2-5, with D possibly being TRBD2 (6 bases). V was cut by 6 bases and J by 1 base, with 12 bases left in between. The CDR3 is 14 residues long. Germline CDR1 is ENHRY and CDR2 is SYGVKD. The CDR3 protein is CAISVGTAQETQYF. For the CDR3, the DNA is TGTGCCATCAGCGTCGGGACTGCCCAAGAGACCCAGTACTTC.

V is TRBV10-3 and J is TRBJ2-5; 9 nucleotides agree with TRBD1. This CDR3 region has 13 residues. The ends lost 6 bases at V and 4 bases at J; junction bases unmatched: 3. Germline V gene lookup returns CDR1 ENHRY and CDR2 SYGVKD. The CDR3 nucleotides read TGTGCCATCAGCGGACAGGGGTCAGAGACCCAGTACTTC. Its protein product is CAISGQGSETQYF.

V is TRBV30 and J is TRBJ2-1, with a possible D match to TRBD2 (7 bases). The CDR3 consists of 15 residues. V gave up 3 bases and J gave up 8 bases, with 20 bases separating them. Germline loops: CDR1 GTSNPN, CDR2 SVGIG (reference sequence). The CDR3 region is CAWRWRWGGMDEQFF. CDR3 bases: TGTGCCTGGAGGTGGCGGTGGGGGGGCATGGATGAGCAGTTCTTC.

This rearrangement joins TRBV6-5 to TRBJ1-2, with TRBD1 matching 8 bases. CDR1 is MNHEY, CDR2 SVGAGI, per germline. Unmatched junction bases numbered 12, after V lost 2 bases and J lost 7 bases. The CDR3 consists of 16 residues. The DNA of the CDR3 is TGTGCCAGCAGTTACACGGACAGGGTCGGATCTCGTGGCTACACCTTC. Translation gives CASSYTDRVGSRGYTF.

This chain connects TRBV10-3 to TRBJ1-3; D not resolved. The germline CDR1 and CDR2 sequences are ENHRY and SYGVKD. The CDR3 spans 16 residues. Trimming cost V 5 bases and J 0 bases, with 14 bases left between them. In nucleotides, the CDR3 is TGTGCCATCAGTTTGGCCCCAGGCGTCTCTGGAAACACCATATATTTT. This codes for CAISLAPGVSGNTIYF.

CDR3 DNA: TGTGCCAGCAGCCCTTGGACAGGGAGCACAGATACGCAGTATTTT. Translated, it gives CASSPWTGSTDTQYF. The genes are TRBV11-3 and TRBJ2-3, with 8 nucleotides matching TRBD1. CDR1 and CDR2 from the germline V gene are SGHNT and YENEEA. Losses at the gene ends were 5 bases for V and 0 bases for J; bases not matched to a gene: 4. The CDR3 totals 15 residues.

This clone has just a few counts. CDR3 in amino acids: CASSPDRGRTEAFF. CDR3 bases: TGTGCCAGCAGCCCAGACAGGGGGCGGACTGAAGCTTTCTTT. The chain links TRBV7-2 to TRBJ1-1, with 10 bases matching TRBD1. Looked up from germline, CDR1 is SGHTA and CDR2 is FQGNSA. The ends lost 5 bases at V and 5 bases at J; junction bases unmatched: 5. The CDR3 runs to 14 residues.

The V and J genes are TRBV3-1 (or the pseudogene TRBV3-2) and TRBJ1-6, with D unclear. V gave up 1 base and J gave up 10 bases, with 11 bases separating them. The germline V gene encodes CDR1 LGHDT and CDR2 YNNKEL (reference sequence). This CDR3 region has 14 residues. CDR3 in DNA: TGTGCCAGCAGCCAAGGGCAGAGGAGGTCACCCCTCCACTTT. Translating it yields CASSQGQRRSPLHF.

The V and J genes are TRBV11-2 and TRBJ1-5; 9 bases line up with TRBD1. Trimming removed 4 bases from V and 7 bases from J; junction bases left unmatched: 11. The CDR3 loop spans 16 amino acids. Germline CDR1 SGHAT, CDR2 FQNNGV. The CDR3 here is CASSSTNRGLGQPQHF. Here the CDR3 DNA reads TGTGCCAGCAGCTCGACCAACAGGGGGCTCGGGCAGCCCCAGCATTTT.